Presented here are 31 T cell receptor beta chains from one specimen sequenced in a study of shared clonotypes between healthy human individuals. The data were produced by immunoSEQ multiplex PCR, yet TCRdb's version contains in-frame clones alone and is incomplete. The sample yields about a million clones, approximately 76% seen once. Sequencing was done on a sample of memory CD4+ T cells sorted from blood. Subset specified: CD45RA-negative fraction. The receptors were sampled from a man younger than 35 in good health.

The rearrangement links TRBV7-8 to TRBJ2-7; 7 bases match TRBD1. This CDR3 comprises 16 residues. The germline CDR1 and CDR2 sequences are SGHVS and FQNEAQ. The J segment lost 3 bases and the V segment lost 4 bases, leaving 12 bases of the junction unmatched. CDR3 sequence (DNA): TGTGCCAGCAGCTCCCGGGACAGCCCCCCCGACTACGAGCAGTACTTC. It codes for CASSSRDSPPDYEQYF. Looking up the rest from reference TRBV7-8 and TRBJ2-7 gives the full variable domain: GAGVSQSPRYKVAKRGQDVALRCDPISGHVSLFWYQQALGQGPEFLTYFQNEAQLDKSGLPSDRFFAERPEGSVSTLKIQRTQQEDSAVYLCASSSRDSPPDYEQYFGPGTRLTVT.

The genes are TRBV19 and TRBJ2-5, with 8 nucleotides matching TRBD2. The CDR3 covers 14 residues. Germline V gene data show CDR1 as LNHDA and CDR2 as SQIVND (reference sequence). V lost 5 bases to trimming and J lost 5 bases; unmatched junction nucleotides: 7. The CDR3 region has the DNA TGTGCCAGTAGTGTCGGACTAGCCGGGGAGACCCAGTACTTC. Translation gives CASSVGLAGETQYF.

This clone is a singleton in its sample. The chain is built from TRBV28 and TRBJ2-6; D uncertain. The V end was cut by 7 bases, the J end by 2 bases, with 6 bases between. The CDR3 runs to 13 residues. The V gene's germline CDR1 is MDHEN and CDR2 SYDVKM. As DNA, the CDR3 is TGTGCCAGCAACCCCCCTGGGGCCAACGTCCTGACTTTC. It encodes CASNPPGANVLTF. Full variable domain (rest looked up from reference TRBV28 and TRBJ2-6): DVKVTQSSRYLVKRTGEKVFLECVQDMDHENMFWYRQDPGLGLRLIYFSYDVKMKEKGDIPEGYSVSREKKERFSLILESASTNQTSMYLCASNPPGANVLTFGAGSRLTVL.

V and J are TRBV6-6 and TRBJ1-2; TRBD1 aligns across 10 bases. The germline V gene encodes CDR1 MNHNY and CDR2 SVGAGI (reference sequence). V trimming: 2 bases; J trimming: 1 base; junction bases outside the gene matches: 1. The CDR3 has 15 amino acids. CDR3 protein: CASSYGQGDNYGYTF. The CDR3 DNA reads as TGTGCCAGCAGTTACGGACAGGGGGATAACTATGGCTACACCTTC.

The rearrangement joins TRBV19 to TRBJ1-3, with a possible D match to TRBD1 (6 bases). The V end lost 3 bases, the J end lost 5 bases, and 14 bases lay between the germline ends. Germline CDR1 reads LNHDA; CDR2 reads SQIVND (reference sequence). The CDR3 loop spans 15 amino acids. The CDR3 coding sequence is TGTGCCAGTAGTATCGGGGGGCGCGGTAGAAACACCATATATTTT. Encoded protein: CASSIGGRGRNTIYF.

CDR3 amino acids: CAWSGTGGKNEKLFF. CDR3 bases: TGTGCCTGGAGTGGGACAGGGGGAAAAAATGAAAAACTGTTTTTT. The rearrangement joins TRBV30 to TRBJ1-4, with 10 bases aligning to TRBD1. CDR1 and CDR2 (germline): GTSNPN, SVGIG (reference sequence). With V trimmed by 1 base and J by 5 bases, 4 bases remained unmatched. The CDR3 consists of 15 residues. Complete variable domain (other parts from reference TRBV30 and TRBJ1-4): SQTIHQWPATLVQPVGSPLSLECTVEGTSNPNLYWYRQAAGRGLQLLFYSVGIGQISSEVPQNLSASRPQDRQFILSSKKLLLSDSGFYLCAWSGTGGKNEKLFFGSGTQLSVL.

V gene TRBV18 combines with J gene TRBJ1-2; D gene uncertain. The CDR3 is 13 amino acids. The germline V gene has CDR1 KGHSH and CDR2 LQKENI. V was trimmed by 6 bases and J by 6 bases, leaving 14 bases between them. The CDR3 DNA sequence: TGTGCCAGCTCTGCCGGCAGTTCGGATGGCTACACCTTC. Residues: CASSAGSSDGYTF. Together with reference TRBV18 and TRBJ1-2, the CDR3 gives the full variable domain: NAGVMQNPRHLVRRRGQEARLRCSPMKGHSHVYWYRQLPEEGLKFMVYLQKENIIDESGMPKERFSAEFPKEGPSILRIQQVVRGDSAAYFCASSAGSSDGYTFGSGTRLTVV.

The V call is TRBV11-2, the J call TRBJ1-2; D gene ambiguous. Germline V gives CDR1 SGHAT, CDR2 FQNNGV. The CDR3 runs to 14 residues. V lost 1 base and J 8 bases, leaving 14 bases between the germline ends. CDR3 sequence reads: CASSLVSGVDGYTF. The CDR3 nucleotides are TGTGCCAGCAGCTTAGTGTCAGGAGTAGACGGCTACACCTTC. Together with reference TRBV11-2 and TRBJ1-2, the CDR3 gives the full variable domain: EAGVAQSPRYKIIEKRQSVAFWCNPISGHATLYWYQQILGQGPKLLIQFQNNGVVDDSQLPKDRFSAERLKGVDSTLKIQPAKLEDSAVYLCASSLVSGVDGYTFGSGTRLTVV.

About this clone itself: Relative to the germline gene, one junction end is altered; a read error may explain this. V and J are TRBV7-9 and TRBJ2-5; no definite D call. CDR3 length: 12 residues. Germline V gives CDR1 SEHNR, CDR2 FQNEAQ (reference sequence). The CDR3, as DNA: TGTGCCAGCAACTTAGGTCTGGAGACCCAGTACTTC. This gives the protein CASNLGLETQYF.

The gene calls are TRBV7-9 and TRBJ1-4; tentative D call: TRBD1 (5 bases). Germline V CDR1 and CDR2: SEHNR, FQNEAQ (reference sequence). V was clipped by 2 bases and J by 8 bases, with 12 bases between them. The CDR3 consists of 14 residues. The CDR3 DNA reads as TGTGCCAGCAGCTTACAGGGCTCTGGGGAAAAACTGTTTTTT. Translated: CASSLQGSGEKLFF.

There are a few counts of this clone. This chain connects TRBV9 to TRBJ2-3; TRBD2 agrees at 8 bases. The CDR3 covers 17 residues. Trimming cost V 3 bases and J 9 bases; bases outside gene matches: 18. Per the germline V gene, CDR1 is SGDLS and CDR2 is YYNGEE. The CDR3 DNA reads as TGTGCCAGCAGCGAGAGAGGGGCTAGCGGGCCCCCAAGGACGCAGTATTTT. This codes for CASSERGASGPPRTQYF. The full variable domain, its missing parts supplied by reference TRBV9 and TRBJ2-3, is DSGVTQTPKHLITATGQRVTLRCSPRSGDLSVYWYQQSLDQGLQFLIQYYNGEERAKGNILERFSAQQFPDLHSELNLSSLELGDSALYFCASSERGASGPPRTQYFGPGTRLTVL.

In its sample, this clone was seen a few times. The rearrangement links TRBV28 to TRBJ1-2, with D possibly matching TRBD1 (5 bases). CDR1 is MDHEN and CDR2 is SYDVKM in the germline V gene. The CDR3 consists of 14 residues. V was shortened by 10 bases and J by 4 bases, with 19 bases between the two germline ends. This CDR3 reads CAIRGAGVGYGYTF. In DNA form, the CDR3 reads TGTGCCATCCGAGGGGCCGGGGTTGGCTATGGCTACACCTTC.

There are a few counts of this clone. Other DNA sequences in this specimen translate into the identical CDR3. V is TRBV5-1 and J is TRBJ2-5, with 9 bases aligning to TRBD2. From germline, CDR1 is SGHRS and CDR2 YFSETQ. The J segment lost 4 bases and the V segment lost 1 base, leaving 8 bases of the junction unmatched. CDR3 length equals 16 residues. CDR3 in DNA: TGCGCCAGCAGCTTGCTCGGCGGGGGGGCGGGAGAGACCCAGTACTTC. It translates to CASSLLGGGAGETQYF.

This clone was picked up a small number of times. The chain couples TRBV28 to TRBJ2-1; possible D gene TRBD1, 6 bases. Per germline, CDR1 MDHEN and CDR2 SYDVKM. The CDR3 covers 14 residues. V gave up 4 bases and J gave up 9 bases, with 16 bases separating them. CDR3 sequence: CASSSKDSTSEQFF. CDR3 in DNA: TGTGCCAGCAGTTCCAAGGACAGCACCTCTGAGCAGTTCTTC.

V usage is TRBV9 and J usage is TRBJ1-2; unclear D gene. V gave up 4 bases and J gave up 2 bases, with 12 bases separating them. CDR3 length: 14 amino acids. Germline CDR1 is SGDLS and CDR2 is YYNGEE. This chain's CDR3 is CASSPRLPNYGYTF. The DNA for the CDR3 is TGTGCCAGCAGCCCCCGGCTCCCCAACTATGGCTACACCTTC.

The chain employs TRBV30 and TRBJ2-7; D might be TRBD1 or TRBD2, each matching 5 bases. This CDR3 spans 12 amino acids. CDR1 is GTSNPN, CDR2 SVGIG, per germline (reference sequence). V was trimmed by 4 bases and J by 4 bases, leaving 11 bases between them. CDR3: CAWKGTGYEQYF. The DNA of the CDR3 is TGTGCCTGGAAGGGGACGGGGTACGAGCAGTACTTC. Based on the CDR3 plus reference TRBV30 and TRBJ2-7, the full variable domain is SQTIHQWPATLVQPVGSPLSLECTVEGTSNPNLYWYRQAAGRGLQLLFYSVGIGQISSEVPQNLSASRPQDRQFILSSKKLLLSDSGFYLCAWKGTGYEQYFGPGTRLTVT.

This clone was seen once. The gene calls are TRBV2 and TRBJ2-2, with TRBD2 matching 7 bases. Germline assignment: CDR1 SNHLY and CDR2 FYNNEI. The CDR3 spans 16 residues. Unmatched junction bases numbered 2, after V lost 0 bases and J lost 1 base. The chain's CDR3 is CASSEASGWNTGELFF. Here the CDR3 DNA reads TGTGCCAGCAGTGAAGCTAGCGGGTGGAACACCGGGGAGCTGTTTTTT.

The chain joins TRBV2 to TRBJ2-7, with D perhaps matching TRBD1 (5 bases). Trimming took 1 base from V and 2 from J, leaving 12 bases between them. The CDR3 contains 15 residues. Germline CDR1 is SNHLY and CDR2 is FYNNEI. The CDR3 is CASSEGQGKAYEQYF. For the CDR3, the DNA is TGTGCCAGCAGTGAAGGGCAGGGAAAGGCCTACGAGCAGTACTTC.

Here the CDR3 reads CASSLVGLAADNEQFF. The CDR3 coding sequence is TGTGCCAGCAGTTTAGTCGGACTAGCGGCGGACAATGAGCAGTTCTTC. The chain joins TRBV28 to TRBJ2-1, with 10 positions matching TRBD2. This CDR3 comprises 16 residues. Germline CDR1 MDHEN, CDR2 SYDVKM. V dropped 2 bases and J dropped 5; count of bases not matched to a gene: 6.

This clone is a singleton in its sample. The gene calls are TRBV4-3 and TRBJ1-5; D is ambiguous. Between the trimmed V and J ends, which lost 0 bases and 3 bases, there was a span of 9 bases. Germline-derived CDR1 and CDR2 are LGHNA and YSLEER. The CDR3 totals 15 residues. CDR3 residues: CASSQDSRANQPQHF. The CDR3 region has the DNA TGCGCCAGCAGCCAAGATTCGAGGGCCAATCAGCCCCAGCATTTT.

CDR3 sequence reads: CASLYRGAGANVLTF. The DNA for the CDR3 is TGTGCCAGCCTCTATCGGGGGGCTGGGGCCAACGTCCTGACTTTC. The rearrangement joins TRBV28 to TRBJ2-6; TRBD2 matches 7 bases. CDR3 length equals 15 residues. After removal of 8 bases from V and 2 bases from J, the junction contained 6 bases not matched to a gene. Germline CDR1 and CDR2: MDHEN and SYDVKM. Variable domain in full (rest from reference TRBV28 and TRBJ2-6): DVKVTQSSRYLVKRTGEKVFLECVQDMDHENMFWYRQDPGLGLRLIYFSYDVKMKEKGDIPEGYSVSREKKERFSLILESASTNQTSMYLCASLYRGAGANVLTFGAGSRLTVL.

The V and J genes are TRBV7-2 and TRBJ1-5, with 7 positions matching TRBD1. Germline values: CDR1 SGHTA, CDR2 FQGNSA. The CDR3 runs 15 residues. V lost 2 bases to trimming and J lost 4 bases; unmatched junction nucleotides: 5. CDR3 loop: CASSLYGTDNQPQHF. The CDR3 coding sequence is TGTGCCAGCAGCTTATACGGGACAGATAATCAGCCCCAGCATTTT.

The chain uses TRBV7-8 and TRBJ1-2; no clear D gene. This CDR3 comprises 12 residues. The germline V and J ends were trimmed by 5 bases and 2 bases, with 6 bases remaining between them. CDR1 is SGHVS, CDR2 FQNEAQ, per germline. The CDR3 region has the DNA TGTGCCAGCAGCCGGGAGAACTATGGCTACACCTTC. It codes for CASSRENYGYTF.

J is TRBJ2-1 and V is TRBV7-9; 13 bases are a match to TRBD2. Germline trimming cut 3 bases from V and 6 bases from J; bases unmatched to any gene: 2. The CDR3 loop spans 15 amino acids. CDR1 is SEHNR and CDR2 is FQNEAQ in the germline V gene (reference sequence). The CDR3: CASSFGTSGVNEQFF. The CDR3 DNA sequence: TGTGCCAGCAGCTTTGGGACTAGCGGGGTCAATGAGCAGTTCTTC.

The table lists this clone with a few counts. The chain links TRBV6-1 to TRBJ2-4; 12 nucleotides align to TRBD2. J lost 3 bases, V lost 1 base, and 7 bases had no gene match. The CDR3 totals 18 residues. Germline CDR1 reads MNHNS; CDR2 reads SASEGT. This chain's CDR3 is CASSEVLAGGLNKNIQYF. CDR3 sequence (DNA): TGTGCCAGCAGTGAAGTTCTAGCGGGGGGGCTTAACAAAAACATTCAGTACTTC.

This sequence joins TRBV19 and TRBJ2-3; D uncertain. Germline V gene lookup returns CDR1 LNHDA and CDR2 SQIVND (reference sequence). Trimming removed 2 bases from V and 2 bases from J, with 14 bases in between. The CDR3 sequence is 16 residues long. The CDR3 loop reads CASSIWAPPNTDTQYF. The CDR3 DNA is TGTGCCAGTAGTATATGGGCACCACCGAACACAGATACGCAGTATTTT.

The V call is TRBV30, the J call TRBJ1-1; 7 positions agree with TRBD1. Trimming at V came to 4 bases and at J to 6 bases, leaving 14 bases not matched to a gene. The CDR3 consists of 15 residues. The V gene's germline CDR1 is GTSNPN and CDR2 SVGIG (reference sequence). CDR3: CAWIRKSTGYAEAFF. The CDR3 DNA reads TGTGCCTGGATTAGAAAATCGACAGGGTATGCTGAAGCTTTCTTT. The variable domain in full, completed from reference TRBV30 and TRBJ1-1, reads SQTIHQWPATLVQPVGSPLSLECTVEGTSNPNLYWYRQAAGRGLQLLFYSVGIGQISSEVPQNLSASRPQDRQFILSSKKLLLSDSGFYLCAWIRKSTGYAEAFFGQGTRLTVV.

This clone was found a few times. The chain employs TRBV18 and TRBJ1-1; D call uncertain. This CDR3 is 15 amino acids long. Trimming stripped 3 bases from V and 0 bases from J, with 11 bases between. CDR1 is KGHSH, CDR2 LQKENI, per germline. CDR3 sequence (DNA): TGTGCCAGCTCACCCACCTCCGAGCTGAACACTGAAGCTTTCTTT. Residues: CASSPTSELNTEAFF.

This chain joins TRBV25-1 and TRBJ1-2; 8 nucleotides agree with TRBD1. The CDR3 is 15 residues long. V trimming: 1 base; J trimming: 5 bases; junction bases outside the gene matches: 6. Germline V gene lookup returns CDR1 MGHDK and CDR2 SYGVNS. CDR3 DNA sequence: TGTGCCAGCAGTGAATCTGGCCAGGGGGCTTATGGCTACACCTTC. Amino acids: CASSESGQGAYGYTF.

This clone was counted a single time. Here the CDR3 reads CASSRTGATEAFF. DNA of the CDR3: TGTGCCAGCAGTAGGACAGGGGCCACTGAAGCTTTCTTT. The chain employs TRBV9 and TRBJ1-1; 9 positions agree with TRBD1. The germline V gene has CDR1 SGDLS and CDR2 YYNGEE. J gave up 4 bases and V 5 bases, and 3 bases lay outside the gene matches. The CDR3 consists of 13 residues.

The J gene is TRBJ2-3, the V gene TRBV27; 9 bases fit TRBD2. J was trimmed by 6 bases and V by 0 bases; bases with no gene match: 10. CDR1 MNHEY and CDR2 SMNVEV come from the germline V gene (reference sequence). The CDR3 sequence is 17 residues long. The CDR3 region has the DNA TGTGCCAGCAGTTTATCGTATGGCGGGGGGGCCGGGGATACGCAGTATTTT. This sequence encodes CASSLSYGGGAGDTQYF.